Listed here is a single T cell receptor (beta chain). Its target antigen remains unknown. Nothing much larger sits one base from this clone, and base qualities are not available. This entry belongs to a study of identical twins (dated by TCRdb to the mid-2010s). In terms of the full investigation: To test whether fetal clonotypes persist, this study deep-sequenced TCR alpha and beta repertoires from monozygotic twins, from unrelated adults of various ages, and from cord blood. To rule out contamination, the twin experiments were replicated at different times with different library preparation protocols.

Libraries came from 5' RACE. Sequencing relied on an Illumina HiSeq 2000. Template switching added a universal primer binding site, and the final cDNA carried a unique molecular identifier that allowed TCR cDNA molecules to be counted accurately. Specific primers in the conserved constant-segment region were used to synthesize first-strand cDNA for the TCR alpha and beta chains. Each cDNA library was double barcoded, with a SMART-Mk sample barcode plus Illumina barcodes, to control for contamination. Two successive PCR steps introduced TruSeq adapter sequences along with Illumina sample barcodes. The Illumina HiSeq platform was used with custom primers to sequence TCR alpha and beta cDNA libraries. The paper's processing steps were these. MiGEC processed the raw reads to extract unique molecular identifiers, while MiXCR was used to determine the CDR3 positions. For each individual, recombination models were inferred using an EM algorithm with the repgenHMM and IGoR tools. The tcR package in R was used for shared clonotype analysis, with sharing normalized by the product of cloneset sizes. To study raw recombination free of thymic and clonal selection effects, out-of-frame nonproductive sequences were analyzed. In TCRdb, the public reads were trimmed at Q25 with fastp and aligned with MiXCR, with productive beta chains retained. One record per CDR3 amino acid sequence lists the most common genes and DNA. The V and J calls reflect TCRdb's pipeline rather than the authors' work. The sample table contains about 890,000 distinct CDR3 sequences; only one count was recorded for more than 9% of them. In total, the top ten clones hold 1.5% to 2% of the sample.

CDR1 and CDR2 were assigned from the germline V gene (reference sequence) as SEHNR and FQNEAQ. Between the V and J ends, shortened by 2 bases and 1 base respectively, the junction contains 13 bases. Inclusive of the bounding cysteine and phenylalanine, the CDR3 is 16 residues long. Only the CDR3 region is kept as DNA, spanning 48 bases read in frame from base 1. All donors were healthy Caucasians. The twin cohort consisted of three pairs of female monozygotic twins, all aged roughly 18 to 30 years. The RNA used for TCR libraries was isolated from peripheral blood mononuclear cells. The paper's findings and limits, for the study overall: Zero-insertion analyses could be partly confounded by invariant T cells such as MAIT and iNKT, although diverse VJ usage argued against such confounding for most clonotypes. Because the same donors could not be followed over many years, the conclusions relied on cross-sectional statistical analysis. Fewer insertions were carried by abundant cord blood beta clonotypes; a weaker similar trend was observed in young adult naive repertoires, while no such trend was observed in memory repertoires. Recombination models systematically underestimated out-of-frame TCR alpha sharing in monozygotic twins but agreed with sharing between unrelated individuals. Excess twin sharing in beta out-of-frame sequences was weaker because fewer shared sequences lowered the signal-to-noise ratio. Compared with coincidental sharing between unrelated individuals, an excess of low generation-probability sequences was observed among out-of-frame TCR alpha sequences shared between twins.

This sample was also put to use in a study of yellow fever vaccine responses in identical twins. The second paper states: The T cell response to vaccination in identical twins was reported by the authors to appear partly convergent and partly personalized. Focusing on identical twins, the study followed the T cell clones that responded to the vaccine, and did so with precision.

Recombination linked TRBV7-9 to TRBJ2-3; a weak D assignment points to TRBD2 (6 bases agree). Specimen: PBMCs. This TCR was recovered from a woman aged 18-29 years in good health. The CDR3 sequence is CASSLIRERGTDTQYF. The DNA sequence reads TGTGCCAGCAGCTTAATCCGGGAGCGAGGCACAGATACGCAGTATTTT. With the portions outside the CDR3 filled from the reference TRBV7-9 and TRBJ2-3 genes, the complete variable region becomes DTGVSQNPRHKITKRGQNVTFRCDPISEHNRLYWYRQTLGQGPEFLTYFQNEAQLEKSRLLSDRFSAERPKGSFSTLEIQRTEQGDSAMYLCASSLIRERGTDTQYFGPGTRLTVL.